This T cell receptor (beta chain) appears in the sequencing data of a study of T cell responses to AZD1222 COVID-19 vaccine. Study-wide points: CD4 TCRs associated with vaccination spanned spike, dominating at 160-218 and 743-854. Targeting of unmutated variant regions was reportedly seen in nearly half of spike-specific TCRs. Clonal diversity may have been underestimated, and the donors were mostly white British, with more females than males.

Data came from immunoSEQ multiplex PCR; TCRdb stores just in-frame clones and leaves some out. The profile shows roughly 180,000 clones, about nine tenths of them singletons. V shed 4 bases, J shed 5 bases, and the junction held 6 bases outside the gene matches. CDR3 size: 14 residues. The germline V gene has CDR1 MGHDK and CDR2 SYGVNS. A few counts support this clone. Antigen unknown. This rearrangement joins TRBV25-1 to TRBJ1-1; TRBD1 matches at 8 bases. This sequence was found in an adult who received the AZD1222 COVID-19 vaccine. Sequencing used peripheral blood, obtained 28 days after the second AZD1222 dose. In DNA form, the CDR3 reads TGTGCCAGCAGTGCCGCGACAGGGGTGACTGAAGCTTTCTTT. Protein product: CASSAATGVTEAFF. Together with reference TRBV25-1 and TRBJ1-1, the CDR3 gives the full variable domain: EADIYQTPRYLVIGTGKKITLECSQTMGHDKMYWYQQDPGMELHLIHYSYGVNSTEKGDLSSESTVSRIRTEHFPLTLESARPSHTSQYLCASSAATGVTEAFFGQGTRLTVV.